This TCR beta chain was sequenced for a study of blood T cell repertoires in COVID-19. Study-level background: Some COVID-19 samples were acute and others convalescent; all came from the United States, Italy and Spain.

In germline, CDR1 is MNHNS, CDR2 SASEGT. This CDR3 is 16 amino acids long. Trimming took off 2 bases at V and 6 bases at J, with 16 bases between the two ends. Which cohort a participant joined came from the clinical history participants gave. Assay used: immunoSEQ multiplex PCR; TCRdb lists only in-frame clones, some missing. The data contain around 290,000 clones, roughly 87% of them seen just once; the ten biggest clones take up 1%. The sequence came from a woman under 40 who had recovered from COVID-19. The chain combines TRBV6-1 with TRBJ2-2, with D possibly being TRBD2 (5 bases). The sample was PBMCs or T cells enriched from blood (not recorded which). This chain's CDR3 is CASSEFQVGVAGELFF. In DNA, the CDR3 is TGTGCCAGCAGTGAATTTCAGGTGGGAGTGGCCGGGGAGCTGTTTTTT.